The clone carrying this T cell receptor (beta chain) was seen a handful of times. Its antigen is unidentified. TCRdb reanalysed the 5' RACE reads using MiXCR and keeps one entry per CDR3 protein. The repertoire consists of 69,000 or so distinct CDR3 sequences, with roughly 13% occurring once and the leading ten covering about 5.2%. CDR3 length: 18 amino acids. CDR1 and CDR2 from the germline V gene are KGHSH and LQKENI. V was clipped by 0 bases and J by 0 bases, with 14 bases between them. This entry is derived from a study of early T cells in non-severe SARS-CoV-2 infection. Study findings and constraints: Matching results from VDJdb favored anti-spike CD8 responses, leaving private and CD4 specificities undetected.

This clonotype originated in an adult who was a healthcare worker with PCR-confirmed SARS-CoV-2 infection or an uninfected control (not recorded which). The sample taken for sequencing was whole blood. The chain couples TRBV18 to TRBJ1-4, with D possibly matching TRBD1 (5 bases). Here the CDR3 reads CASSPPGQPVATNEKLFF. CDR3 DNA sequence: TGTGCCAGCTCACCACCGGGGCAACCAGTTGCAACTAATGAAAAACTGTTTTTT.